This T cell receptor (beta chain) originates from a study of blood T cell repertoires in COVID-19. Study-wide context: The samples span acute and convalescent COVID-19 from the United States, Italy and Spain. Sources were T cells, B-cell-depleted T cells, or PBMCs; the material itself was cDNA or gDNA.

V lost 3 bases to trimming and J lost 5 bases, with 16 bases between them. This CDR3 is built from 15 residues. Germline loops: CDR1 SGHDN, CDR2 FVKESK. This clone has only one observation. Under the authors' procedure: The authors estimated nucleated cell counts from reference gene primer amplification. Sequencing was performed with immunoSEQ multiplex PCR; in TCRdb, only in-frame clones are kept and a portion is missing. V, J and clone size were drawn from that table, and D and trimming were deduced from the DNA. The data contain some 210,000 clones, approximately 82% of them singletons. The material sequenced was peripheral blood. The sequence was collected from a man aged 45 to 65 with active or convalescent COVID-19. The J gene is TRBJ1-1, the V gene TRBV14, with TRBD1 as a possible D gene (6 bases). CDR3 coding DNA: TGTGCCAGCAGCCAGCTACAGGGAATAGGAACTGAAGCTTTCTTT. It encodes CASSQLQGIGTEAFF.